Each of the 26 T cell receptor beta chains below was sequenced from the same sample in a study of T-cell reconstitution after alpha-beta-depleted transplantation in children. Unique molecular identifiers were built into the TCRbeta library. From the PCR reads, TCRdb called clonotypes with MiXCR, one entry per CDR3 protein. The sample contains about a million distinct CDR3 sequences, 25% to 35% of which appear only once. The sample consisted of PBMCs, mostly from graft donor cells, taken 360 days after TCRalphabeta/CD19-depleted stem cell transplant. All receptors come from a boy younger than two who had a stem cell transplant for SCID, so the T cells may come from the graft donor.

J is TRBJ2-1 and V is TRBV2; 8 positions agree with TRBD2. The V gene's germline CDR1 is SNHLY and CDR2 FYNNEI. After removal of 3 bases from V and 4 bases from J, the junction contained 5 bases not matched to a gene. The CDR3 covers 15 residues. The CDR3: CASSDWVAGYNEQFF. CDR3 coding DNA: TGTGCCAGCAGTGATTGGGTAGCGGGGTACAATGAGCAGTTCTTC. The complete variable domain, with remaining parts taken from reference TRBV2 and TRBJ2-1, reads EPEVTQTPSHQVTQMGQEVILRCVPISNHLYFYWYRQILGQKVEFLVSFYNNEISEKSEIFDDQFSVERPDGSNFTLKIRSTKLEDSAMYFCASSDWVAGYNEQFFGPGTRLTVL.

V is TRBV20-1 and J is TRBJ2-7; TRBD2 aligns across 7 bases. Unmatched junction bases numbered 6, after V lost 5 bases and J lost 5 bases. CDR1 is DFQATT and CDR2 is SNEGSKA in the germline V gene (reference sequence). The CDR3 covers 12 residues. The CDR3 loop reads CSASPGRDEQYF. The CDR3 coding sequence is TGCAGTGCTTCCCCGGGGAGGGACGAGCAGTACTTC.

This clonotype occurred a few times. This sequence joins TRBV5-1 and TRBJ2-2; TRBD2 matches 9 bases. Germline values: CDR1 SGHRS, CDR2 YFSETQ. The CDR3 runs 16 residues. With V trimmed by 5 bases and J by 2 bases, 7 bases remained unmatched. For the CDR3, the DNA is TGCGCCAGCAGGGTCCGACTAGCGGTAAACACCGGGGAGCTGTTTTTT. It is translated as CASRVRLAVNTGELFF.

Only a few counts were recorded for this clonotype. The chain recombines TRBV20-1 with TRBJ1-2; 7 positions match TRBD1. Germline CDR1 DFQATT, CDR2 SNEGSKA (reference sequence). Losses at the gene ends were 6 bases for V and 2 bases for J; bases not matched to a gene: 9. CDR3 length equals 14 residues. CDR3 loop: CSAQTQGTNYGYTF. CDR3 in DNA: TGCAGTGCCCAGACACAGGGGACGAACTATGGCTACACCTTC.

The chain joins TRBV6-5 to TRBJ2-1, with D possibly matching TRBD2 (7 bases). V was pared by 1 base and J by 5 bases, with 9 bases between. Germline V gives CDR1 MNHEY, CDR2 SVGAGI. CDR3 length equals 14 residues. CDR3 DNA: TGTGCCAGCAGTTACTGGGGGGGCGACAATGAGCAGTTCTTC. It is translated as CASSYWGGDNEQFF.

This clonotype was counted between two and nine times. This rearrangement joins TRBV5-5 to TRBJ2-5, with no clear D. The length of the CDR3 is 14 residues. Trimming left V 2 bases short and J 5 bases short, with 13 bases between. The V gene's germline CDR1 is SGHKS and CDR2 YYEKEE (reference sequence). The CDR3 coding sequence is TGTGCCAGCAGCTTCGGACGGTTAGGGGAGACCCAGTACTTC. It specifies CASSFGRLGETQYF. Combining the CDR3 with reference TRBV5-5 and TRBJ2-5 gives the whole variable domain DAGVTQSPTHLIKTRGQQVTLRCSPISGHKSVSWYQQVLGQGPQFIFQYYEKEERGRGNFPDRFSARQFPNYSSELNVNALLLGDSALYLCASSFGRLGETQYFGPGTRLLVL.

The genes are TRBV6-5 and TRBJ2-7; 9 bases are shared with TRBD1. Germline assignment: CDR1 MNHEY and CDR2 SVGAGI. The ends lost 2 bases at V and 1 base at J; junction bases unmatched: 12. This CDR3 is 18 amino acids long. The CDR3 loop is CASSYGPPGQGESYEQYF. DNA of the CDR3: TGTGCCAGCAGTTACGGGCCTCCGGGACAGGGAGAGTCCTACGAGCAGTACTTC.

This rearrangement joins TRBV6-2 or TRBV6-3 to TRBJ1-1; the D is unclear. V lost 5 bases and J 1 base, leaving 11 bases between the germline ends. Looked up from germline, CDR1 is MNHEY and CDR2 is SVGEGT. This CDR3 has 14 residues. In DNA form, the CDR3 reads TGTGCCAGCAGTACGTGGACGGCGAACACTGAAGCTTTCTTT. Translation: CASSTWTANTEAFF.

This clonotype was counted at least ten times. CDR3: CSVGGQLNTEAFF. DNA of the CDR3: TGCAGCGTTGGGGGACAGCTGAACACTGAAGCTTTCTTT. J is TRBJ1-1 and V is TRBV29-1, with TRBD1 matching over 7 bases. The length of the CDR3 is 13 residues. Germline-derived CDR1 and CDR2 are SQVTM and ANQGSEA. The V and J ends lost 4 bases and 0 bases, in that order; junction bases with no gene match: 2.

The CDR3 spells CASSPRRAGGVDTQYF. For the CDR3, the DNA is TGTGCCAGCAGCCCCCGACGAGCGGGGGGGGTCGATACGCAGTATTTT. This sequence joins TRBV7-9 and TRBJ2-3, with 10 bases that match TRBD2. V shed 5 bases, J shed 6 bases, and the junction held 11 bases outside the gene matches. Germline V lookup: CDR1 SEHNR, CDR2 FQNEAQ (reference sequence). The length of the CDR3 is 16 residues. Looking up the rest from reference TRBV7-9 and TRBJ2-3 gives the full variable domain: DTGVSQNPRHKITKRGQNVTFRCDPISEHNRLYWYRQTLGQGPEFLTYFQNEAQLEKSRLLSDRFSAERPKGSFSTLEIQRTEQGDSAMYLCASSPRRAGGVDTQYFGPGTRLTVL.

This clonotype was detected a few times. The rearrangement links TRBV20-1 to TRBJ2-7, with D uncertain. The CDR3 has 11 amino acids. V lost 7 bases to trimming and J lost 7 bases, with 14 bases between them. CDR1 is DFQATT and CDR2 is SNEGSKA in the germline V gene (reference sequence). The CDR3 DNA reads TGCAGTGTCAAAACCCTGGATGAGCAGTACTTC. Encoded protein: CSVKTLDEQYF.

This clonotype came up a few times. The J gene is TRBJ2-1, the V gene TRBV9; TRBD2 matches 8 bases. The V segment lost 0 bases and the J segment 5 bases; nucleotides outside the gene matches: 7. CDR1 is SGDLS, CDR2 YYNGEE, per germline. The CDR3 has 16 residues. The CDR3 protein is CASSVGVAGGDNEQFF. In nucleotides, the CDR3 is TGTGCCAGCAGCGTAGGTGTGGCGGGGGGAGACAATGAGCAGTTCTTC.

This chain links TRBV9 with TRBJ2-2; D gene unclear. V dropped 0 bases and J dropped 4 bases, with 16 bases sitting between them. CDR3 length: 17 residues. Germline assignment: CDR1 SGDLS and CDR2 YYNGEE. CDR3 sequence: CASSVGRSGFSTGELFF. Written as DNA, the CDR3 is TGTGCCAGCAGCGTAGGACGTAGTGGGTTTAGCACCGGGGAGCTGTTTTTT.

This clonotype was counted a few times. This chain uses TRBV20-1 with TRBJ2-1; D is unclear. The CDR3 is 14 residues long. The germline CDR1 and CDR2 sequences are DFQATT and SNEGSKA (reference sequence). CDR3 amino acids: CSLIGWESYNEQFF. The CDR3 nucleotides read TGCAGCCTCATAGGGTGGGAATCCTACAATGAGCAGTTCTTC.

This clonotype has at least ten counts. The chain has TRBV7-2 and TRBJ2-5; D call uncertain. CDR3 length: 14 residues. The germline V gene encodes CDR1 SGHTA and CDR2 FQGNSA. V was pared by 3 bases and J by 2 bases, with 10 bases between. The CDR3 loop reads CASSLAALQETQYF. CDR3 nucleotide sequence: TGTGCCAGCAGCTTGGCGGCATTACAAGAGACCCAGTACTTC.

V and J are TRBV5-5 and TRBJ2-7; D is tentatively TRBD1 or TRBD2 (5 bases each). This CDR3 has 14 amino acids. V dropped 1 base and J dropped 3 bases, with 11 bases sitting between them. Germline CDR1 is SGHKS and CDR2 is YYEKEE (reference sequence). The CDR3, as DNA: TGTGCCAGCAGCTTGATCACAGGAGGCTACGAGCAGTACTTC. Translating it yields CASSLITGGYEQYF.

This clonotype has only a few counts. J is TRBJ2-1 and V is TRBV5-1; 7 positions match TRBD1. Germline V CDR1 and CDR2: SGHRS, YFSETQ. Germline trimming cut 2 bases from V and 5 bases from J; bases unmatched to any gene: 10. The CDR3 spans 16 residues. CDR3 coding DNA: TGCGCCAGCAGCTTTGGCGACAGGGTGGCCCACAATGAGCAGTTCTTC. Its protein product is CASSFGDRVAHNEQFF.

The chain carries TRBV7-9 and TRBJ1-4; no reliable D call. Germline V CDR1 and CDR2: SEHNR, FQNEAQ (reference sequence). This CDR3 comprises 15 residues. Trimming left V 5 bases short and J 7 bases short, with 17 bases between. The CDR3 sequence is CASSPPGPYSEKLFF. CDR3 DNA sequence: TGTGCCAGCAGCCCTCCCGGACCCTATTCTGAAAAACTGTTTTTT. Variable domain in full (rest from reference TRBV7-9 and TRBJ1-4): DTGVSQNPRHKITKRGQNVTFRCDPISEHNRLYWYRQTLGQGPEFLTYFQNEAQLEKSRLLSDRFSAERPKGSFSTLEIQRTEQGDSAMYLCASSPPGPYSEKLFFGSGTQLSVL.

This clonotype was observed a handful of times. The V gene is TRBV7-2, the J gene TRBJ2-1; TRBD2 aligns across 14 bases. Germline V gene sequence: CDR1 SGHTA, CDR2 FQGNSA. This CDR3 has 17 residues. Trimming cost V 4 bases and J 4 bases; bases outside gene matches: 6. The CDR3 here is CASSSGLAGATYNEQFF. CDR3 bases: TGTGCCAGCAGCTCGGGACTAGCGGGGGCGACGTACAATGAGCAGTTCTTC.

This clonotype showed up just a few times. This is likely an artifact of a read error, given a far larger clone one base away. The chain joins TRBV11-2 to TRBJ2-5; unclear D gene. The germline V gene encodes CDR1 SGHAT and CDR2 FQNNGV. The CDR3 is 11 amino acids. DNA of the CDR3: TGTGCCAGCAGCTTACAAGAGATCCAGTACTTC. It is translated as CASSLQEIQYF.

This clonotype was counted a single time. The V and J genes are TRBV4-2 and TRBJ2-1; maybe TRBD2 (5 bases). Trimming shortened V by 4 bases and J by 3 bases, and 13 bases separated the two germline ends. The CDR3 loop spans 15 amino acids. In germline, CDR1 is LGHNA, CDR2 YNFKEQ. The CDR3 DNA follows: TGTGCCAGCAGCCTTGGGCCCGGGAACTACAATGAGCAGTTCTTC. Translating it yields CASSLGPGNYNEQFF.

The chain carries TRBV6-5 and TRBJ2-5, with 10 positions matching TRBD1. Germline-derived CDR1 and CDR2 are MNHEY and SVGAGI. The CDR3 extends over 16 amino acids. V dropped 0 bases and J dropped 4; count of bases not matched to a gene: 5. The DNA for the CDR3 is TGTGCCAGCAGTTACTCTCCGGGACAGGGGAGAGAGACCCAGTACTTC. Translation: CASSYSPGQGRETQYF.

The V call is TRBV12-3 or TRBV12-4, the J call TRBJ2-2, with D uncertain. V lost 3 bases, J lost 1 base, and 9 bases lay in between. The CDR3 covers 15 residues. The CDR3 is CASSFGPGNTGELFF. The CDR3, as DNA: TGTGCCAGCAGTTTCGGACCGGGGAACACCGGGGAGCTGTTTTTT.

Remarks on this clonotype: A read error may produce the germline difference seen at one junction end. This chain links TRBV20-1 with TRBJ2-7; D gene ambiguous. Germline CDR1 is DFQATT and CDR2 is SNEGSKA (reference sequence). The CDR3 loop spans 16 amino acids. This CDR3 is CCARDPHLPDSYEQYF. CDR3 in DNA: TGCTGTGCTAGAGATCCCCACCTGCCGGACTCCTACGAGCAGTACTTC.

This chain uses TRBV5-1 with TRBJ2-7; 9 bases map to TRBD1. Germline V gene data show CDR1 as SGHRS and CDR2 as YFSETQ. The CDR3 covers 16 residues. Trimming took 0 bases from V and 6 from J; bases not matched to a gene: 10. The CDR3 loop reads CASSLEETGGPGEQYF. Here the CDR3 DNA reads TGCGCCAGCAGCTTGGAAGAGACAGGGGGTCCTGGCGAGCAGTACTTC.

This clonotype has a handful of counts. The V gene is TRBV5-1, the J gene TRBJ2-3; 8 nucleotides line up with TRBD2. The V gene end was trimmed by 0 bases and the J gene end by 6 bases; junction bases not matched to a gene: 6. This CDR3 is 15 amino acids long. From germline, CDR1 is SGHRS and CDR2 YFSETQ. The CDR3: CASSLVAGKEDTQYF. The CDR3 bases are TGCGCCAGCAGCTTGGTAGCGGGGAAGGAGGATACGCAGTATTTT.